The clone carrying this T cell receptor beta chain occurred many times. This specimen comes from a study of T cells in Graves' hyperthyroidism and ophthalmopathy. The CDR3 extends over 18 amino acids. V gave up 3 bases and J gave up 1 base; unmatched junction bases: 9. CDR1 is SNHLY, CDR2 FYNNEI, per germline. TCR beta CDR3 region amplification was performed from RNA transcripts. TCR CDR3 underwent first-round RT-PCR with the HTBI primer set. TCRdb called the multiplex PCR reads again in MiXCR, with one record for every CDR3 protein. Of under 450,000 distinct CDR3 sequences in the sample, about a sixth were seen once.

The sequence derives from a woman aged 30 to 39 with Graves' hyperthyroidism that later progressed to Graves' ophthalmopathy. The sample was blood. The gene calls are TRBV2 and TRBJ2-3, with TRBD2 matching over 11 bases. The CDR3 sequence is CASSDLLAGALGTDTQYF. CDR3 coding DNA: TGTGCCAGCAGTGACTTACTAGCGGGAGCTCTCGGCACAGATACGCAGTATTTT.